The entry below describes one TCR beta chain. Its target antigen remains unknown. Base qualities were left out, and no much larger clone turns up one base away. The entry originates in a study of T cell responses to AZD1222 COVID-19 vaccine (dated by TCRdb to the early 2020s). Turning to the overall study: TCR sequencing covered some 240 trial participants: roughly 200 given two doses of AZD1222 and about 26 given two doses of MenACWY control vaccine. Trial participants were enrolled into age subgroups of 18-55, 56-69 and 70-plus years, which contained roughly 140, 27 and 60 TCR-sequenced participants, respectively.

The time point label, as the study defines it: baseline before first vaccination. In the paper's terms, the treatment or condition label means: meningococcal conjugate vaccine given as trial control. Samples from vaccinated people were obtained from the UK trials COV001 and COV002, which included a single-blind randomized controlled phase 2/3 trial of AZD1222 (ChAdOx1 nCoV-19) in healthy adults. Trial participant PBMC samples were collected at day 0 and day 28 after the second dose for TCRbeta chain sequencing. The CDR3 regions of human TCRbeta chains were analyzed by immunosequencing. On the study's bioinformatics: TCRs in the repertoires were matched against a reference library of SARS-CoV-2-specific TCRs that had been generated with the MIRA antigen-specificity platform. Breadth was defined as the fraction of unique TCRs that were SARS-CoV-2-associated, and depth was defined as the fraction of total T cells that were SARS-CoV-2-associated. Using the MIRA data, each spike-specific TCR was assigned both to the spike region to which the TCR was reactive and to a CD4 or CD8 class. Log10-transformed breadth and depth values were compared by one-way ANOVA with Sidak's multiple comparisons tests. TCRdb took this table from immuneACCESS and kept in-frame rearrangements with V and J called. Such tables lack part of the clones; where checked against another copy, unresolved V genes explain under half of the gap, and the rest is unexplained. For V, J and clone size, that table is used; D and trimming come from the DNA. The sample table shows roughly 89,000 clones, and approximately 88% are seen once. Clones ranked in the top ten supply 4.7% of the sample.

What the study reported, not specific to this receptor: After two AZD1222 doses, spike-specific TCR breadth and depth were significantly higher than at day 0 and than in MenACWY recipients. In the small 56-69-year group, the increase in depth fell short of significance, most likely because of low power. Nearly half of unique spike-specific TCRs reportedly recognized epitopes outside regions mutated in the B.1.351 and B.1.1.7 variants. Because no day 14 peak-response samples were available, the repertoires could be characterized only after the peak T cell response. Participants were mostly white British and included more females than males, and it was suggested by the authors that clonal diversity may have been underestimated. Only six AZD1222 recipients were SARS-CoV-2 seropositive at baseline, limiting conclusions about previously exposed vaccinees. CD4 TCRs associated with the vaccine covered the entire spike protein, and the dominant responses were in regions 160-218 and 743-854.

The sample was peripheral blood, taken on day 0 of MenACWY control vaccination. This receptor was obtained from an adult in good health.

The bases read TGCGCCAGCAGTCGGCTATTAGGACAGCCCTACGAGCAGTACTTC. This sequence encodes CASSRLLGQPYEQYF. The chain employs TRBV10-1 and TRBJ2-7; a weak D assignment points to TRBD1 (6 bases agree). Reading from cysteine to phenylalanine, the CDR3 counts 15 amino acids. Of all the DNA, just the CDR3 is kept, 45 bases in frame from base 1. V is reduced by 5 bases and J by 2 bases, leaving a spacing of 16 bases between them. CDR1 and CDR2 were assigned from the germline V gene (reference sequence) as WNHNN and SYGVQD.